This TCR beta chain was retrieved from a study of cytomegalovirus exposure and HLA in healthy donors. Vbeta (60) and Jbeta (13) primers were used in the PCR. TCRdb's copy holds only in-frame clones and misses some; the assay was immunoSEQ multiplex PCR. This sample contains some 110,000 clones. Sequenced sample: PBMCs. This TCR was sampled from a man aged 25 to 45 in good health and CMV-seronegative.

The CDR3 protein is CASSVVEGGVQYF. CDR3 DNA: TGTGCCAGCAGCGTAGTAGAGGGAGGGGTGCAGTATTTT. V gene TRBV9 combines with J gene TRBJ2-3; TRBD2 matches at 7 bases. J lost 11 bases, V lost 0 bases, and 6 bases had no gene match. This CDR3 has 13 amino acids. In germline, CDR1 is SGDLS, CDR2 YYNGEE.